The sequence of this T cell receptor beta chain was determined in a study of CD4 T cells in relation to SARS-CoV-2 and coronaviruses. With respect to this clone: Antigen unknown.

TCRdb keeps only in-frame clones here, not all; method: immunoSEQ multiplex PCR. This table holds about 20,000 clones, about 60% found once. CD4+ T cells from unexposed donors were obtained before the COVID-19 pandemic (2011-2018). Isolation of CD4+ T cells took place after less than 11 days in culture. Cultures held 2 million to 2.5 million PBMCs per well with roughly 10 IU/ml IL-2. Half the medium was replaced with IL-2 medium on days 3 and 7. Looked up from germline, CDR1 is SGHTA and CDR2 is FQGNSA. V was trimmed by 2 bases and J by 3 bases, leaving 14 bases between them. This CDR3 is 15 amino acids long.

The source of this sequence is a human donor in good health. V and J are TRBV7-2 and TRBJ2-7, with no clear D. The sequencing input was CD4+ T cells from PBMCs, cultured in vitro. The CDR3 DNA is TGTGCCAGCAGCTTAATCAGAAACAGTCGCTACGAGCAGTACTTC. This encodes CASSLIRNSRYEQYF.